These 10 T cell receptor beta chains share one sample of origin, sequenced in a study of shared clonotypes between healthy human individuals. The protocol was immunoSEQ multiplex PCR, while the TCRdb copy is restricted to in-frame clones and leaves out a portion. The table lists some 600,000 clones, approximately 96% of them singletons. Cells designated naive CD8 were CD45RO-negative and were positively selected for CCR7, with terminally differentiated effector memory CD45RA+ cells excluded. The specimen was naive CD8+ T cells sorted from blood. These TCRs come from a woman in her thirties in good health.

The rearrangement uses TRBV5-8 and TRBJ2-1; maybe TRBD2 (5 bases). V was pared by 2 bases and J by 7 bases, with 13 bases between. Germline values: CDR1 SGHTS, CDR2 YDEGEE. The CDR3 is 14 amino acids. The CDR3: CASSFTSEGNEQFF. The CDR3 DNA follows: TGTGCCAGCAGCTTTACTTCCGAGGGAAATGAGCAGTTCTTC.

The V call is TRBV7-3, the J call TRBJ2-7; 9 nucleotides agree with TRBD1. The CDR3 is 16 amino acids. CDR1 is SGHTA and CDR2 is FQGTGA in the germline V gene. V lost 6 bases to trimming and J lost 6 bases; unmatched junction nucleotides: 15. The CDR3 loop reads CASSTTPGQGFREQYF. In nucleotides, the CDR3 is TGTGCCAGCAGTACTACTCCGGGACAGGGATTTCGCGAGCAGTACTTC.

In DNA form, the CDR3 reads TGCGCCAGCAGCCAAGATCCGCCAGGGACTAGCGAACCCTACAATGAGCAGTTCTTC. Amino acids: CASSQDPPGTSEPYNEQFF. The rearrangement links TRBV4-1 to TRBJ2-1; 10 nucleotides line up with TRBD2. The CDR3 length is 19 residues. Germline trimming cut 0 bases from V and 2 bases from J; bases unmatched to any gene: 10. In germline, CDR1 is MGHRA, CDR2 YSYEKL.

The J gene is TRBJ2-2, the V gene TRBV5-1; 7 bases are a match to TRBD2. CDR3 size: 16 residues. Germline CDR1 and CDR2: SGHRS and YFSETQ. Trimming took 2 bases from V and 6 from J; bases not matched to a gene: 10. CDR3 nucleotide sequence: TGCGCCAGCAGCTTCCCAGAGGGCGGGAGTTCCGGGGAGCTGTTTTTT. Protein product: CASSFPEGGSSGELFF.

The table lists this clone with a count of one. The chain joins TRBV14 to TRBJ1-1; D not resolved. The V gene's germline CDR1 is SGHDN and CDR2 FVKESK. Trimming removed 0 bases at V and 1 base at J, with 9 bases between. This CDR3 comprises 15 residues. In DNA, the CDR3 is TGTGCCAGCAGCCAAGATTGGATCCGGAACACTGAAGCTTTCTTT. Amino acid sequence: CASSQDWIRNTEAFF.

This clone was found once. The CDR3 bases are TGCGCCAGCAGCCCGGGACTAGCGCTCATCAAGGAGCAGTACTTC. It encodes CASSPGLALIKEQYF. The chain links TRBV4-1 to TRBJ2-7; 10 bases map to TRBD2. Germline trimming cut 4 bases from V and 7 bases from J; bases unmatched to any gene: 10. The germline V gene encodes CDR1 MGHRA and CDR2 YSYEKL. The CDR3 consists of 15 residues.

The J gene is TRBJ1-1, the V gene TRBV29-1; no clear D gene. V was trimmed by 7 bases and J by 1 base, leaving 10 bases between them. Germline V gene data show CDR1 as SQVTM and CDR2 as ANQGSEA. The length of the CDR3 is 12 residues. The CDR3 spells CSGREENTEAFF. The CDR3 DNA reads TGCAGCGGTCGGGAAGAGAACACTGAAGCTTTCTTT.

The chain links TRBV19 to TRBJ2-3; 9 bases are shared with TRBD2. This CDR3 is 14 amino acids long. Germline V lookup: CDR1 LNHDA, CDR2 SQIVND (reference sequence). Trimming removed 9 bases from V and 5 bases from J; junction bases left unmatched: 9. The CDR3 region is CASLPSGIGDTQYF. The CDR3 DNA sequence: TGTGCCAGCCTCCCTAGCGGGATAGGAGATACGCAGTATTTT.

In its sample, this clone was seen once. V usage is TRBV13 and J usage is TRBJ2-7; D not certain. Germline V CDR1 and CDR2: PRHDT, FYEKMQ (reference sequence). CDR3 size: 15 residues. Trimming left V 5 bases short and J 0 bases short, with 14 bases between. The CDR3 DNA is TGTGCCAGCAGCCCGAACCGCGTAGCCTCCTACGAGCAGTACTTC. Translated: CASSPNRVASYEQYF.

V and J are TRBV10-2 and TRBJ2-1, with 15 bases identical to TRBD2. Germline CDR1 reads WSHSY; CDR2 reads SAAADI. V was pared by 6 bases and J by 4 bases, with 1 base of the junction left unmatched. The CDR3 extends over 15 amino acids. The CDR3 region has the DNA TGCGCCAGCAGGGGACTAGCGGGAGGTTACAATGAGCAGTTCTTC. Its translation: CASRGLAGGYNEQFF.